This T cell receptor beta chain was captured by sequencing in a study of radiotherapy plus CTLA-4 blockade in lung cancer. Overall study context: Objective responses were documented in over 15% of patients, with disease control in roughly 31%. Study outcomes and limitations: Reports identified early blood T cell clone dynamics, with interferon-beta, as the best response predictor. In blood, tumor-derived TCR clones expanded after radiotherapy plus ipilimumab.

Germline CDR1 SNHLY, CDR2 FYNNEI. The V and J ends lost 3 bases and 7 bases, in that order; junction bases with no gene match: 2. This CDR3 is built from 14 residues. Method: immunoSEQ multiplex PCR; TCRdb's copy keeps in-frame clones and lacks some. Seen here are fewer than 100,000 clones, around 83% observed once, and the top ten hold 0.75% to 0.95%. Comment on this clone: Its antigen is not identified.

Ipilimumab CTLA-4 blockade and focal radiation were given to patients with chemo-refractory metastatic non-small-cell lung cancer. This clonotype was sampled from a human donor with non-small cell lung cancer who had stable disease on radiotherapy plus ipilimumab. This sample comprised peripheral blood, obtained from a patient treated with radiotherapy plus ipilimumab. The V call is TRBV2, the J call TRBJ1-4, with 10 bases identical to TRBD1. The DNA of the CDR3 is TGTGCCAGCAGTGAGGGACAGGGGAGTGAAAAACTGTTTTTT. Protein sequence: CASSEGQGSEKLFF. The whole variable domain, filled in from reference TRBV2 and TRBJ1-4, reads EPEVTQTPSHQVTQMGQEVILRCVPISNHLYFYWYRQILGQKVEFLVSFYNNEISEKSEIFDDQFSVERPDGSNFTLKIRSTKLEDSAMYFCASSEGQGSEKLFFGSGTQLSVL.